The 18 T cell receptor beta chains in this list originate from one sample, sequenced in a study of blood T cell repertoires in COVID-19. The assay was immunoSEQ multiplex PCR, and TCRdb's table has in-frame clones only and misses some. In the table there are 650,000 to 800,000 clones, around 89% of which are singletons. Sequenced: peripheral blood. The receptors shown here come from a woman aged 18-29 years with acute or convalescent COVID-19.

The rearrangement joins TRBV5-1 to TRBJ1-6, with D maybe TRBD1 (6 bases). V was pared by 2 bases and J by 8 bases, with 23 bases between. Germline V CDR1 and CDR2: SGHRS, YFSETQ. This CDR3 is 18 amino acids long. CDR3 residues: CASSFRAGTTGGDSPLHF. CDR3 nucleotide sequence: TGCGCCAGCAGCTTCCGGGCCGGGACAACCGGTGGGGATTCACCCCTCCACTTT.

V and J are TRBV6-6 and TRBJ1-5; 7 nucleotides agree with TRBD1. The CDR3 extends over 15 amino acids. Germline lookup yields CDR1 MNHNY and CDR2 SVGAGI (reference sequence). After removal of 0 bases from V and 7 bases from J, the junction contained 6 bases not matched to a gene. The CDR3: CASSYSRDRGQPQHF. In nucleotides, the CDR3 is TGTGCCAGCAGTTACTCGCGGGACAGAGGGCAGCCCCAGCATTTT.

V gene TRBV10-3 combines with J gene TRBJ1-2, with 8 positions matching TRBD1. CDR3 length: 13 residues. Germline V gives CDR1 ENHRY, CDR2 SYGVKD. V shed 5 bases, J shed 3 bases, and the junction held 2 bases outside the gene matches. The DNA of the CDR3 is TGTGCCATCAGTCCGGGACAGGACTATGGCTACACCTTC. This translates into CAISPGQDYGYTF.

J is TRBJ1-1 and V is TRBV11-2, with D possibly matching TRBD1 (6 bases). V was clipped by 1 base and J by 5 bases, with 17 bases between them. CDR1 and CDR2 (germline): SGHAT, FQNNGV. This CDR3 spans 16 amino acids. The CDR3 nucleotides are TGTGCCAGCAGCTTAGGGGGCTCAGGGGAAGGGACTGAAGCTTTCTTT. This codes for CASSLGGSGEGTEAFF.

V gene TRBV30 combines with J gene TRBJ1-1; perhaps TRBD1 as D (6 bases). CDR1 and CDR2 from the germline V gene are GTSNPN and SVGIG (reference sequence). The CDR3 spans 14 residues. The V end lost 4 bases, the J end lost 4 bases, and 16 bases lay between the germline ends. The CDR3 reads CAWILGWGLTEAFF. CDR3 nucleotides: TGTGCCTGGATCCTCGGGTGGGGGCTCACTGAAGCTTTCTTT.

The V call is TRBV3-1 (or the pseudogene TRBV3-2), the J call TRBJ1-3; D remains ambiguous. The germline V gene encodes CDR1 LGHDT and CDR2 YNNKEL (reference sequence). Trimming cost V 4 bases and J 4 bases, with 5 bases left between them. The CDR3 loop spans 12 amino acids. CDR3 nucleotides: TGTGCCAGCAGCCCACAGGGAAACACCATATATTTT. Residues: CASSPQGNTIYF.

This clone was recorded only once. The rearrangement joins TRBV7-8 to TRBJ1-2, with 8 bases fitting TRBD1. The CDR3 is 15 amino acids. Looked up from germline, CDR1 is SGHVS and CDR2 is FQNEAQ. Trimming took 3 bases from V and 4 from J; bases not matched to a gene: 7. The CDR3 bases are TGTGCCAGCAGCTTCCCAGGGGGCAGTATCTATGGCTACACCTTC. It is translated as CASSFPGGSIYGYTF.

V is TRBV5-1 and J is TRBJ1-5; D unclear. Deletions cut 4 bases from V and 7 bases from J, with 15 bases between. Germline V gene data show CDR1 as SGHRS and CDR2 as YFSETQ. The CDR3 is 14 amino acids. The CDR3 DNA is TGCGCCAGCAGCGTTAGGAGGTTTGAGCAGCCCCAGCATTTT. It encodes CASSVRRFEQPQHF. Full variable domain (remainder filled in from reference TRBV5-1 and TRBJ1-5): KAGVTQTPRYLIKTRGQQVTLSCSPISGHRSVSWYQQTPGQGLQFLFEYFSETQRNKGNFPGRFSGRQFSNSRSEMNVSTLELGDSALYLCASSVRRFEQPQHFGDGTRLSIL.

The chain carries TRBV6-5 and TRBJ1-2; D unclear. The V and J ends lost 2 bases and 1 base respectively, with 8 bases between them. This CDR3 comprises 14 residues. Germline CDR1 reads MNHEY; CDR2 reads SVGAGI. As DNA, the CDR3 is TGTGCCAGCAGTTACGGTCCAGTTAACTATGGCTACACCTTC. It yields the protein CASSYGPVNYGYTF.

The V and J genes are TRBV7-8 and TRBJ1-2, with 8 bases lining up with TRBD1. CDR3 length: 18 amino acids. Per germline, CDR1 SGHVS and CDR2 FQNEAQ. V trimming: 3 bases; J trimming: 0 bases; junction bases outside the gene matches: 12. CDR3 DNA: TGTGCCAGCAGCTTTCGGACAGGGCGGACTATAACTAACTATGGCTACACCTTC. Protein sequence: CASSFRTGRTITNYGYTF.

The V and J genes are TRBV9 and TRBJ2-2; possibly TRBD1 for D (5 bases). Trimming removed 5 bases at V and 2 bases at J, with 13 bases between. This CDR3 has 15 amino acids. Germline lookup yields CDR1 SGDLS and CDR2 YYNGEE. The CDR3 sequence is CASSVTATNTGELFF. The CDR3 nucleotides are TGTGCCAGCAGTGTGACAGCAACCAACACCGGGGAGCTGTTTTTT.

V and J are TRBV6-5 and TRBJ2-1; 7 bases match TRBD2. The CDR3 totals 15 residues. The germline V gene has CDR1 MNHEY and CDR2 SVGAGI. The ends lost 8 bases at V and 0 bases at J; junction bases unmatched: 7. DNA for the CDR3: TGTGCCAGCGGGGGGGGTCAGGGCTCCTACAATGAGCAGTTCTTC. Amino acids: CASGGGQGSYNEQFF.

The chain has TRBV7-2 and TRBJ2-1; D possibly corresponds to TRBD1 (7 bases). V lost 5 bases and J 1 base, leaving 15 bases between the germline ends. Germline lookup yields CDR1 SGHTA and CDR2 FQGNSA. This CDR3 is built from 16 residues. This chain's CDR3 is CASSIRAGGSYNEQFF. DNA of the CDR3: TGTGCCAGCAGCATCCGGGCAGGGGGGTCCTACAATGAGCAGTTCTTC.

The genes are TRBV21-1 and TRBJ1-1; the listed D gene, TRBD1, was not tested against the DNA. TRBV21-1 corresponds to a pseudogene. The CDR3 loop spans 14 amino acids. CDR3 loop: CASERPRGNTEAFF. CDR3 nucleotide sequence: TGTGCCAGCGAGCGCCCAAGGGGGAACACTGAAGCTTTCTTT.

This chain joins TRBV3-1 (or the pseudogene TRBV3-2) and TRBJ1-2, with unresolved D. This CDR3 is 13 amino acids long. With 2 bases removed from V and 9 bases from J, the gap between germline ends came to 13 bases. CDR1 and CDR2 from the germline V gene are LGHDT and YNNKEL (reference sequence). CDR3 loop: CASSQIGGIRYTF. In DNA, the CDR3 is TGTGCCAGCAGCCAAATAGGCGGCATCCGCTACACCTTC.

This clone was seen more than once but under ten times. The V gene is TRBV24-1, the J gene TRBJ2-7, with TRBD2 identical over 12 bases. The CDR3 loop spans 14 amino acids. CDR1 and CDR2 (germline): KGHDR, SFDVKD. V lost 9 bases, J lost 5 bases, and 7 bases stayed unmatched. The CDR3 reads CATGRTSGVNEQYF. CDR3 nucleotide sequence: TGTGCCACCGGCCGGACTAGCGGGGTCAACGAGCAGTACTTC.

The rearrangement joins TRBV12-3 or TRBV12-4 to TRBJ2-3; D remains unclear. The V gene lost 5 bases and the J gene lost 6 bases, with 12 bases spanning the gap. The CDR3 contains 13 residues. The CDR3 DNA sequence: TGTGCCAGCAGTCTTGGGTCCGGGGATACGCAGTATTTT. Translated, it gives CASSLGSGDTQYF.

V is TRBV6-5 and J is TRBJ1-2; no firm D call. Germline CDR1 MNHEY, CDR2 SVGAGI. V was trimmed by 6 bases and J by 4 bases, leaving 12 bases between them. The CDR3 runs to 13 residues. The CDR3 here is CASRGLRAYGYTF. The CDR3 bases are TGTGCCAGCAGGGGGTTGCGGGCCTATGGCTACACCTTC.